The 21 T cell receptor beta chains below were found in one sample sequenced in a study of T cell changes during pregnancy in multiple sclerosis. The repertoire was sequenced with immunoSEQ multiplex PCR; TCRdb's copy has only in-frame clones and lacks some. The sample shows 65,000 or so clones, roughly 91% of them seen only once. Sequencing used peripheral blood, obtained in the second trimester of pregnancy. These receptors originate from a female donor in good health, enrolled as a control in a pregnancy study.

The chain combines TRBV19 with TRBJ1-2; a weak D match, TRBD1 (5 bases). Germline V gene sequence: CDR1 LNHDA, CDR2 SQIVND (reference sequence). The length of the CDR3 is 14 residues. V gave up 6 bases and J gave up 0 bases, with 11 bases separating them. DNA of the CDR3: TGTGCCAGTAGATATCAGGGTCCTAACTATGGCTACACCTTC. This gives the protein CASRYQGPNYGYTF. The full variable domain, its missing parts supplied by reference TRBV19 and TRBJ1-2, is DGGITQSPKYLFRKEGQNVTLSCEQNLNHDAMYWYRQDPGQGLRLIYYSQIVNDFQKGDIAEGYSVSREKKESFPLTVTSAQKNPTAFYLCASRYQGPNYGYTFGSGTRLTVV.

CDR3 nucleotides: TGTGCCAGCAGTTACGGCGGAGCAGATTACAATGAGCAGTTCTTC. Residues: CASSYGGADYNEQFF. The rearrangement uses TRBV6-5 and TRBJ2-1; D not certain. The germline CDR1 and CDR2 sequences are MNHEY and SVGAGI. V lost 2 bases, J lost 4 bases, and 12 bases lay in between. The CDR3 totals 15 residues.

V is TRBV28 and J is TRBJ2-1; 7 bases match TRBD2. In germline, CDR1 is MDHEN, CDR2 SYDVKM. The CDR3 loop spans 18 amino acids. V was clipped by 7 bases and J by 5 bases; unmatched bases: 20. Here the CDR3 reads CASTLGRLWREHDNEQFF. CDR3 nucleotides: TGTGCCAGCACCCTTGGGCGGTTATGGCGGGAGCACGACAATGAGCAGTTCTTC.

This clone was observed once. The chain couples TRBV7-2 to TRBJ2-3; 10 bases match TRBD2. This CDR3 contains 13 residues. V trimming: 5 bases; J trimming: 11 bases; junction bases outside the gene matches: 7. From germline, CDR1 is SGHTA and CDR2 FQGNSA. The CDR3, as DNA: TGTGCCAGCAGCGTGGGGACTAGCGCGTTGCAGTATTTT. Residues: CASSVGTSALQYF.

This chain links TRBV30 with TRBJ2-3, with D perhaps TRBD2 (5 bases). The ends were cut back, 2 bases at V and 0 bases at J, with 21 bases in the middle. Germline V gene data show CDR1 as GTSNPN and CDR2 as SVGIG (reference sequence). The CDR3 totals 18 residues. CDR3 loop: CAWSPLPPGVRSTDTQYF. As DNA, the CDR3 is TGTGCCTGGAGTCCGTTGCCTCCCGGGGTTAGAAGCACAGATACGCAGTATTTT.

V and J are TRBV27 and TRBJ2-2; D is possibly TRBD1 (6 bases). Trimming removed 3 bases at V and 2 bases at J, with 10 bases between. Germline V gene sequence: CDR1 MNHEY, CDR2 SMNVEV (reference sequence). The CDR3 is 15 amino acids. CDR3 bases: TGTGCCAGCAGTTTGAGGGGGAGAAACACCGGGGAGCTGTTTTTT. Protein: CASSLRGRNTGELFF.

The CDR3 DNA reads as TGTGCCATCAGTGAGTCGACGTCAGGGCTAGGCTACACCTTC. Protein sequence: CAISESTSGLGYTF. V and J are TRBV10-3 and TRBJ1-2; maybe TRBD1 (5 bases). Germline assignment: CDR1 ENHRY and CDR2 SYGVKD. The CDR3 contains 14 residues. V was shortened by 0 bases and J by 8 bases, with 13 bases between the two germline ends.

This clone was seen once. The rearrangement links TRBV7-9 to TRBJ2-7; 7 bases are shared with TRBD1. Per the germline V gene, CDR1 is SEHNR and CDR2 is FQNEAQ (reference sequence). J was trimmed by 1 base and V by 2 bases; bases with no gene match: 5. CDR3 size: 15 residues. CDR3 in amino acids: CASSLQGVTSYEQYF. CDR3 sequence (DNA): TGTGCCAGCAGCTTACAGGGGGTAACGTCCTACGAGCAGTACTTC.

This sequence joins TRBV11-2 and TRBJ2-7, with D tentatively TRBD2 (7 bases). CDR1 SGHAT and CDR2 FQNNGV come from the germline V gene. Trimming took 5 bases from V and 4 from J, leaving 18 bases between them. This CDR3 spans 15 amino acids. The CDR3 DNA reads as TGTGCCAGCAGCAGGACAGACGCGGGACTATACGAGCAGTACTTC. The encoded protein is CASSRTDAGLYEQYF.

The gene calls are TRBV27 and TRBJ1-5, with D maybe TRBD1 (6 bases). Trimming stripped 6 bases from V and 2 bases from J, with 14 bases between. Germline-derived CDR1 and CDR2 are MNHEY and SMNVEV (reference sequence). The CDR3 loop spans 15 amino acids. CDR3 protein: CASRRTGQGNQPQHF. The DNA of the CDR3 is TGTGCCAGCAGACGTACAGGGCAGGGCAATCAGCCCCAGCATTTT.

The V and J genes are TRBV10-3 and TRBJ2-7; D is uncertain. With 7 bases removed from V and 7 bases from J, the gap between germline ends came to 14 bases. This CDR3 has 12 amino acids. The germline gives CDR1 ENHRY, CDR2 SYGVKD. In DNA form, the CDR3 reads TGTGCCATCAATAGCAGCCCTATGGAGCAGTACTTC. It yields the protein CAINSSPMEQYF.

The chain combines TRBV6-5 with TRBJ1-3; 9 bases line up with TRBD1. V dropped 6 bases and J dropped 4; count of bases not matched to a gene: 4. This CDR3 spans 14 amino acids. Germline V gives CDR1 MNHEY, CDR2 SVGAGI. The CDR3 bases are TGTGCCAGCAGATCCGGGACAGGGGGAAACACCATATATTTT. Its translation is CASRSGTGGNTIYF.

V usage is TRBV7-3 and J usage is TRBJ2-5; tentative D call: TRBD2 (5 bases). CDR1 SGHTA and CDR2 FQGTGA come from the germline V gene. The CDR3 consists of 13 residues. The V gene lost 4 bases and the J gene lost 3 bases, with 9 bases spanning the gap. The CDR3 sequence is CASSSDGKETQYF. For the CDR3, the DNA is TGTGCCAGCAGCTCCGACGGGAAAGAGACCCAGTACTTC.

This sequence joins TRBV2 and TRBJ2-3; D is perhaps TRBD1 (5 bases). CDR1 SNHLY and CDR2 FYNNEI come from the germline V gene. The CDR3 covers 16 residues. Trimming stripped 3 bases from V and 2 bases from J, with 15 bases between. Written as DNA, the CDR3 is TGTGCCAGCAGTGATAAGGGGTTCCTATCCACAGATACGCAGTATTTT. Translating it yields CASSDKGFLSTDTQYF.

The chain joins TRBV28 to TRBJ1-5; the D gene is possibly TRBD1 (6 bases). Per the germline V gene, CDR1 is MDHEN and CDR2 is SYDVKM. The CDR3 contains 16 residues. Trimming left V 5 bases short and J 2 bases short, with 16 bases between. The CDR3 sequence is CASSSLQGLGNQPQHF. As DNA, the CDR3 is TGTGCCAGCAGTAGTTTGCAGGGGCTCGGCAATCAGCCCCAGCATTTT.

The CDR3 DNA reads as TGCGCCAGCAGCTCCGAGTGGGGACAGAAATACAATGAGCAGTTCTTC. It encodes CASSSEWGQKYNEQFF. V is TRBV5-1 and J is TRBJ2-1; 7 bases are a match to TRBD1. Per germline, CDR1 SGHRS and CDR2 YFSETQ. V was clipped by 3 bases and J by 4 bases; unmatched bases: 10. The CDR3 loop spans 16 amino acids. Using reference TRBV5-1 and TRBJ2-1 for the parts outside the CDR3, the full variable domain is KAGVTQTPRYLIKTRGQQVTLSCSPISGHRSVSWYQQTPGQGLQFLFEYFSETQRNKGNFPGRFSGRQFSNSRSEMNVSTLELGDSALYLCASSSEWGQKYNEQFFGPGTRLTVL.

This chain connects TRBV30 to TRBJ1-1, with a possible D match to TRBD1 (6 bases). The germline V gene encodes CDR1 GTSNPN and CDR2 SVGIG (reference sequence). The V and J ends lost 4 bases and 0 bases respectively, with 9 bases between them. CDR3 size: 13 residues. The CDR3 reads CAWTRQVNTEAFF. CDR3 DNA: TGTGCCTGGACTCGACAGGTGAACACTGAAGCTTTCTTT.

This clone was picked up one time. The chain employs TRBV19 and TRBJ1-5; D remains unclear. Trimming left V 4 bases short and J 2 bases short, with 12 bases between. The CDR3 loop spans 15 amino acids. Germline CDR1 is LNHDA and CDR2 is SQIVND (reference sequence). CDR3 in DNA: TGTGCCAGTAGTACCTCTGCGTTCGGCAATCAGCCCCAGCATTTT. Encoded protein: CASSTSAFGNQPQHF.

This chain links TRBV4-1 with TRBJ1-4; 9 nucleotides match TRBD1. V gave up 4 bases and J gave up 4 bases; unmatched junction bases: 4. Germline V gene sequence: CDR1 MGHRA, CDR2 YSYEKL. The length of the CDR3 is 15 residues. In DNA form, the CDR3 reads TGCGCCAGCAGCCTCACGACAGGGGGTAATGAAAAACTGTTTTTT. Translated: CASSLTTGGNEKLFF.

This chain links TRBV7-9 with TRBJ1-1; D is undetermined. The CDR3 runs 12 residues. V lost 4 bases, J lost 6 bases, and 9 bases lay in between. Per germline, CDR1 SEHNR and CDR2 FQNEAQ (reference sequence). CDR3 in DNA: TGTGCCAGCAGCTACCGGGAGGCTGAAGCTTTCTTT. Its translation is CASSYREAEAFF.

The chain has TRBV9 and TRBJ1-2, with D hard to call. The V end lost 0 bases, the J end lost 12 bases, and 12 bases lay between the germline ends. Germline lookup yields CDR1 SGDLS and CDR2 YYNGEE. The CDR3 totals 12 residues. Here the CDR3 DNA reads TGTGCCAGCAGCGTAGTCGGGGATTGGGACACCTTC. Its translation: CASSVVGDWDTF.